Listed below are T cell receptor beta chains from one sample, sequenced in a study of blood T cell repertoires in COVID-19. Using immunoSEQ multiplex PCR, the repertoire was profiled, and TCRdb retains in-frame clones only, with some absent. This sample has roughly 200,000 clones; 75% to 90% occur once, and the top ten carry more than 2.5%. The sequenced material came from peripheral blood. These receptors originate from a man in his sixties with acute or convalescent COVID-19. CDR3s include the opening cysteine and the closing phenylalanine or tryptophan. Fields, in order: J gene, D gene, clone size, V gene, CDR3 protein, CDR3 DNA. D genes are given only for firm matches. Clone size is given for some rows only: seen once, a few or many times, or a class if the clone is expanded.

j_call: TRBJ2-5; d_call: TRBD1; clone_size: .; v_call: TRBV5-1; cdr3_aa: CASKLGGTGETQYF; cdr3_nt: TGCGCCAGCAAACTTGGCGGGACAGGGGAGACCCAGTACTTC
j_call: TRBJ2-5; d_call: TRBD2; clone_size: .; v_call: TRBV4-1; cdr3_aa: CASSQEGAGGFGETQYF; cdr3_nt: TGCGCCAGCAGCCAAGAAGGAGCGGGAGGGTTTGGAGAGACCCAGTACTTC
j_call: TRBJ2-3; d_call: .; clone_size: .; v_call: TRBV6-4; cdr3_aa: CASSDSGGLDTQYF; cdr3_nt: TGTGCCAGCAGTGACTCTGGAGGGCTAGATACGCAGTATTTT
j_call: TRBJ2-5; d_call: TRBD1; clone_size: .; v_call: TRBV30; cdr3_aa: CAWRWAGGTETQYF; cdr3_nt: TGTGCCTGGAGGTGGGCAGGGGGAACGGAGACCCAGTACTTC
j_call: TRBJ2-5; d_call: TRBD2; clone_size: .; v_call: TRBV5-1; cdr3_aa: CASSLGPGLAGGSRETQYF; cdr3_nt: TGCGCCAGCAGCTTGGGTCCCGGGCTAGCGGGAGGAAGTCGGGAGACCCAGTACTTC
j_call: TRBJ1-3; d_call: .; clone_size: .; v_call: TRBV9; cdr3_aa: CASSSKQGNTIYF; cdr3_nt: TGTGCCAGCAGCTCCAAACAGGGAAACACCATATATTTT
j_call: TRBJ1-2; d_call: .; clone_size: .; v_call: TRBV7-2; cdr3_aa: CASSSSGAMRYGYTF; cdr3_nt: TGTGCCAGCAGCTCCTCAGGGGCGATGCGCTATGGCTACACCTTC
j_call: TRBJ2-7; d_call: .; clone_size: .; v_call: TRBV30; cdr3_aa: CAWRNRDTYKGPYEQYF; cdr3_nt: TGTGCCTGGAGGAACAGGGACACATACAAGGGCCCCTACGAGCAGTACTTC
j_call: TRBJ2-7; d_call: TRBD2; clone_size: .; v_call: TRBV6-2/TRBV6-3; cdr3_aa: CASSFPRTSGTYEQYF; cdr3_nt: TGTGCCAGCAGTTTCCCCCGGACTAGCGGGACCTACGAGCAGTACTTC
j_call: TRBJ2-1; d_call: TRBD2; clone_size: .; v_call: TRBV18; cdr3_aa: CASSHSPSGRAGNEQFF; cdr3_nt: TGTGCCAGCTCACACTCCCCCAGCGGGAGGGCGGGAAATGAGCAGTTCTTC
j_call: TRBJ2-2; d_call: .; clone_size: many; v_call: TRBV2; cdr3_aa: CASRTGVVDSGELFF; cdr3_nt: TGTGCCAGCAGGACCGGGGTGGTCGACTCCGGGGAGCTGTTTTTT
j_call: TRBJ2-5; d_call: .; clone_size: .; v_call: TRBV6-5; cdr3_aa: CASRRDTTQETQYF; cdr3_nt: TGTGCCAGCAGACGGGACACCACCCAAGAGACCCAGTACTTC
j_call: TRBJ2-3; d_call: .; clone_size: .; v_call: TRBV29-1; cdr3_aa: CSVDYGLQDTQYF; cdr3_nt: TGCAGCGTTGACTACGGACTACAGGATACGCAGTATTTT
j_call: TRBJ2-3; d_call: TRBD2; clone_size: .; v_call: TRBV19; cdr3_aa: CASSIFASGPGTDTQYF; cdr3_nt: TGTGCCAGTAGTATCTTTGCTAGCGGACCGGGCACAGATACGCAGTATTTT
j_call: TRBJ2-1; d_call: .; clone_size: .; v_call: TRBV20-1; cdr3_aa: CSARDLREQFF; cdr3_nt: TGCAGTGCTAGAGATCTCCGGGAGCAGTTCTTC
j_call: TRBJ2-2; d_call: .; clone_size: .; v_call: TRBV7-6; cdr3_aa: CASSSRDVGTGELFF; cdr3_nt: TGTGCCAGCAGCTCGCGGGACGTTGGGACCGGGGAGCTGTTTTTT
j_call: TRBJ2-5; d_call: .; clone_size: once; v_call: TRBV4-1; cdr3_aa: CASSQGQALYF; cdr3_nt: TGCGCCAGCAGCCAAGGGCAGGCCCTGTACTTC
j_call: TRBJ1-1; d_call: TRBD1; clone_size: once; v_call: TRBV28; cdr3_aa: CASSRQGGSPEAFF; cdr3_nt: TGTGCCAGCAGCCGCCAGGGGGGCTCGCCTGAAGCTTTCTTT
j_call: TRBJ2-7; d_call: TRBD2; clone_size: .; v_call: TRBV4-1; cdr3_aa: CASSQPSRLATYEQYF; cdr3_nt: TGCGCCAGCAGCCAACCTTCGAGACTAGCTACGTACGAGCAGTACTTC
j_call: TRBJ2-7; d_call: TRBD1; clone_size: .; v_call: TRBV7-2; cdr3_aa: CASSPWTGEQYF; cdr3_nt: TGTGCCAGCAGCCCATGGACAGGGGAGCAGTACTTC
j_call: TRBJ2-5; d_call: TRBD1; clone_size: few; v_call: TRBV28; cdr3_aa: CASTGTGTGYQETQYF; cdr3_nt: TGTGCCAGCACCGGAACTGGGACAGGGTACCAAGAGACCCAGTACTTC